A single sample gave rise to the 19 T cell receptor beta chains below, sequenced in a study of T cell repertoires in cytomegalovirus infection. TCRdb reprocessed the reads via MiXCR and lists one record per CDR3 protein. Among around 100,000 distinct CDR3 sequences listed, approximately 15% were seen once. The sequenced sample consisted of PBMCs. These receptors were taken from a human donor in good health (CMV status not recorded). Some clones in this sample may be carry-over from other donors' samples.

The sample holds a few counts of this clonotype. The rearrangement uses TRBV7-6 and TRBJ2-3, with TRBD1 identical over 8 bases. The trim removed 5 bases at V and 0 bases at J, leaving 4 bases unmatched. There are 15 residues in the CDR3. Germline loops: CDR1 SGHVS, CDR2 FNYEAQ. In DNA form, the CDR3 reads TGTGCCAGCAGCGGCGGACAGGGAAGCACAGATACGCAGTATTTT. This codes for CASSGGQGSTDTQYF.

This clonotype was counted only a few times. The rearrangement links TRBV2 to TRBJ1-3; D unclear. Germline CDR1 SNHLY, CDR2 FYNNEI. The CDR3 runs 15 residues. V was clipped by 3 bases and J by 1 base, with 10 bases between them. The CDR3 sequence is CASSEQVLSGNTIYF. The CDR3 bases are TGTGCCAGCAGTGAGCAGGTTTTATCTGGAAACACCATATATTTT.

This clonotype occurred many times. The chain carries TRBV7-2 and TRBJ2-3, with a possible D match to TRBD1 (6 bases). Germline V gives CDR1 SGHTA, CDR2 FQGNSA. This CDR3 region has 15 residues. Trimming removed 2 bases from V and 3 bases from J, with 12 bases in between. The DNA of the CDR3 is TGTGCCAGCAGCTTACGGGACATATTAACAGATACGCAGTATTTT. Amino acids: CASSLRDILTDTQYF.

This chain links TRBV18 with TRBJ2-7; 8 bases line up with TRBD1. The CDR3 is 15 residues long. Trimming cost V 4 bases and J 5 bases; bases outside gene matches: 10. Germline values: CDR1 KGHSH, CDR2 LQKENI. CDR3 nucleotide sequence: TGTGCCAGCTCACTAACGACAGGGGTAATACACGAGCAGTACTTC. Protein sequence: CASSLTTGVIHEQYF.

The CDR3 DNA sequence: TGCAGCGTTGTTCATCAGGGGAATGGCTACACCTTC. Protein: CSVVHQGNGYTF. The chain joins TRBV29-1 to TRBJ1-2, with D maybe TRBD1 (6 bases). V lost 4 bases and J 6 bases, leaving 12 bases between the germline ends. CDR1 SQVTM and CDR2 ANQGSEA come from the germline V gene. The CDR3 spans 12 residues.

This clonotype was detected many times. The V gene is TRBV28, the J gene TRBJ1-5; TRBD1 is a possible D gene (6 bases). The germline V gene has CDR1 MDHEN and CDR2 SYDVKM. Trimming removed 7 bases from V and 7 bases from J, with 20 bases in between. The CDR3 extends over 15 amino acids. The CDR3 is CASMLEGGTGQPQHF. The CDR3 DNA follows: TGTGCCAGCATGTTAGAAGGGGGAACAGGGCAGCCCCAGCATTTT.

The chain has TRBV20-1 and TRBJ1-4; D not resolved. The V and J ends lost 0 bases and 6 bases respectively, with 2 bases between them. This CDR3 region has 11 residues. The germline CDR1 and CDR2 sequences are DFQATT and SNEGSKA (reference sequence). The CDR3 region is CSARDDEKLFF. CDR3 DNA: TGCAGTGCTAGAGATGATGAAAAACTGTTTTTT.

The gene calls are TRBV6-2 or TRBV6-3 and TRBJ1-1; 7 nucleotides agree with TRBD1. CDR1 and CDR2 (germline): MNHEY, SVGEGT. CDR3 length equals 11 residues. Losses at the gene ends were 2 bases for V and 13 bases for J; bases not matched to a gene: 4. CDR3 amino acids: CASSYGTVFFF. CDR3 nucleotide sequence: TGTGCCAGCAGTTACGGGACAGTGTTTTTCTTT.

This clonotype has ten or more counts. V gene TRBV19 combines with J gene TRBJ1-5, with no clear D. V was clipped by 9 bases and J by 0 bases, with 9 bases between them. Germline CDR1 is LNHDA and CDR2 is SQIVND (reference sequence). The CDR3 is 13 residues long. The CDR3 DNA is TGTGCCAGCCACACGGATAGCAATCAGCCCCAGCATTTT. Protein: CASHTDSNQPQHF.

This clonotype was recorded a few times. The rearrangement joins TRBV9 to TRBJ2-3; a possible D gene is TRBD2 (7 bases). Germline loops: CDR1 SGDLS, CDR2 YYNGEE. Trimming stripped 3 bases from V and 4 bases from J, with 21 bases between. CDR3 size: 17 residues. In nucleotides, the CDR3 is TGTGCCAGCAGCGCGAGGGAGGGGGGGGGTAGGGCAGATACGCAGTATTTT. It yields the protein CASSAREGGGRADTQYF. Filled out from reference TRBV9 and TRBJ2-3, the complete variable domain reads DSGVTQTPKHLITATGQRVTLRCSPRSGDLSVYWYQQSLDQGLQFLIQYYNGEERAKGNILERFSAQQFPDLHSELNLSSLELGDSALYFCASSAREGGGRADTQYFGPGTRLTVL.

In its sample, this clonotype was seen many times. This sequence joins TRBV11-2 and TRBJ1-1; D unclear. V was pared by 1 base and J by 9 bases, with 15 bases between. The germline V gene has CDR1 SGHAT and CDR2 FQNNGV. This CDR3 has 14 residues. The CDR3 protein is CASSLGAPGSKAFF. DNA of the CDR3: TGTGCCAGCAGCTTAGGGGCGCCCGGTTCTAAAGCTTTCTTT.

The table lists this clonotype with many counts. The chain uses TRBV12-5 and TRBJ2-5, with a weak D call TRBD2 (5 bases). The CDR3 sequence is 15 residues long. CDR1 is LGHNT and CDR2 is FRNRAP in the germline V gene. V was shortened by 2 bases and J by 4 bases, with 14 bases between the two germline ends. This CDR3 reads CASGLPGMRPETQYF. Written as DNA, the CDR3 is TGTGCTAGTGGTTTGCCGGGAATGCGACCAGAGACCCAGTACTTC. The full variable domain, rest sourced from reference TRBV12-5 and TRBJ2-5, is DARVTQTPRHKVTEMGQEVTMRCQPILGHNTVFWYRQTMMQGLELLAYFRNRAPLDDSGMPKDRFSAEMPDATLATLKIQPSEPRDSAVYFCASGLPGMRPETQYFGPGTRLLVL.

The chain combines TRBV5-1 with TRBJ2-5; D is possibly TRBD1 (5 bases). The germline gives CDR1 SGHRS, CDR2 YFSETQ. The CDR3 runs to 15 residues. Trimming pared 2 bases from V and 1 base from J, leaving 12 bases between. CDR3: CASSFDRILQETQYF. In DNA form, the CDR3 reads TGCGCCAGCAGCTTTGACAGAATCCTCCAAGAGACCCAGTACTTC.

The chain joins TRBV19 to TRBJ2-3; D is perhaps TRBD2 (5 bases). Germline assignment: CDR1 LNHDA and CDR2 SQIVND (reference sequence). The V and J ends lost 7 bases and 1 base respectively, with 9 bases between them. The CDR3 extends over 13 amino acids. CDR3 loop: CASTLRGTDTQYF. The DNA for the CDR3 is TGTGCCAGTACCTTGCGGGGCACAGATACGCAGTATTTT.

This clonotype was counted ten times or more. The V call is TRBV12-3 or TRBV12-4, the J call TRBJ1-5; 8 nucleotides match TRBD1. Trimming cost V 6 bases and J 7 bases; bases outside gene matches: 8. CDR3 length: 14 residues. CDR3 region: CASSLGQGGQPQHF. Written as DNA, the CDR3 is TGTGCCAGCAGCCTCGGACAGGGTGGCCAGCCCCAGCATTTT.

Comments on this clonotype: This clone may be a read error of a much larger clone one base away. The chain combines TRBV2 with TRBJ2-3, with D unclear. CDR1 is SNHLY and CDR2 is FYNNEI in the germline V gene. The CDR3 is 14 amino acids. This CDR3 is CAGSEVGSTDTQYF. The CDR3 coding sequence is TGTGCCGGCAGTGAAGTAGGAAGCACAGATACGCAGTATTTT.

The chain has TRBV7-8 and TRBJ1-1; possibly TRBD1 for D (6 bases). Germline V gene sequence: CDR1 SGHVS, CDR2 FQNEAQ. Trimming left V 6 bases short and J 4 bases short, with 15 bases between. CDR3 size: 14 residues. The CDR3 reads CASSDLGGGTEAFF. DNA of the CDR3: TGTGCCAGCAGTGACCTGGGAGGGGGCACTGAAGCTTTCTTT. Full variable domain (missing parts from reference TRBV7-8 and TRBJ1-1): GAGVSQSPRYKVAKRGQDVALRCDPISGHVSLFWYQQALGQGPEFLTYFQNEAQLDKSGLPSDRFFAERPEGSVSTLKIQRTQQEDSAVYLCASSDLGGGTEAFFGQGTRLTVV.

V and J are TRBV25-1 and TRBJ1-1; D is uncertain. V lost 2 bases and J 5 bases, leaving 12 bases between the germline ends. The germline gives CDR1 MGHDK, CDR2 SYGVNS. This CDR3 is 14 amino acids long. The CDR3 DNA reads TGTGCCAGCAGTGAAATCGGGGAAAGGACTGAAGCTTTCTTT. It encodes CASSEIGERTEAFF.

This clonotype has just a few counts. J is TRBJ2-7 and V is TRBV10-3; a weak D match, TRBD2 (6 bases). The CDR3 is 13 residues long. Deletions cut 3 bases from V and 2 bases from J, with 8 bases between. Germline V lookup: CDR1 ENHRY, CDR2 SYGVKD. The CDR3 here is CAISDGGAYEQYF. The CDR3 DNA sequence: TGTGCCATCAGTGACGGGGGTGCCTACGAGCAGTACTTC.